This is a list of T cell receptor beta chains from one sample in a study of OX40 agonist ivuxolimab in advanced cancers. Profiling relied on immunoSEQ multiplex PCR, and the TCRdb table lists in-frame clones only, not all of them. The sample has approximately 77,000 clones, around 90% seen once. The sequences come from CD4+ or CD8+ T cells sorted from blood, collected in a trial of the OX40 agonist ivuxolimab. The receptors come from an adult with an advanced solid tumor such as melanoma, head and neck, liver or kidney cancer. Both conserved end residues are part of each CDR3. The D gene is left open where the match is weak. Size is stated for part of the rows, as once, few or many counts, or as a class when the clone is expanded.

clone size	D gene	J gene	V gene	CDR3 DNA	CDR3 protein
.	TRBD1	TRBJ2-3	TRBV2	TGTGCCAGCACCCAAGGGCAGGGGGCCGCAGATACGCAGTATTTT	CASTQGQGAADTQYF
.	TRBD2	TRBJ2-1	TRBV28	TGTGCCAGCAGTGGTCCGACTAGCATAGTGTACAATGAGCAGTTCTTC	CASSGPTSIVYNEQFF
.	.	TRBJ2-3	TRBV7-6	TGTGCCAGCAGCTTCGTAGCAGATACGCAGTATTTT	CASSFVADTQYF
.	.	TRBJ2-7	TRBV7-9	TGTGCCAGCAGCTTGGACCGCGAGCAGTACTTC	CASSLDREQYF
.	.	TRBJ2-2	TRBV5-1	TGCGCCAGCAGCTTGGGGACAGACACCGGGGAGCTGTTTTTT	CASSLGTDTGELFF
.	.	TRBJ1-3	TRBV19	TGTGCCAGTAGTATCCTTATCTCTGGAAACACCATATATTTT	CASSILISGNTIYF
.	.	TRBJ1-1	TRBV6-5	TGTGCCAGCAGCACAGGGACCCGGGAAGCTTTCTTT	CASSTGTREAFF
.	.	TRBJ1-5	TRBV4-3	TGCGCCAGCAGTAATCAGCTCGGAACCGGCACTCAGCATTTT	CASSNQLGTGTQHF
.	.	TRBJ1-1	TRBV6-1	TGTGCCAGCAGTGCCTATCTTTGGACTGAAGCTTTCTTT	CASSAYLWTEAFF
.	TRBD2	TRBJ2-2	TRBV19	TGTGCCAGTAGTATGACTAGCGGGAGGGCCGGGTTCACCGGGGAGCTGTTTTTT	CASSMTSGRAGFTGELFF
.	.	TRBJ2-3	TRBV30	TGTGCCTGGAGTGTGAAGGCCCGCACAGATACGCAGTATTTT	CAWSVKARTDTQYF
.	.	TRBJ1-3	TRBV4-1	TGCGCCAGCAGCCAAGAAAGCCGGATCTCTGGAAACACCATATATTTT	CASSQESRISGNTIYF
.	.	TRBJ1-3	TRBV18	TGTGCCAGCTCACCACTGAGTTCTGGAAACACCATATATTTT	CASSPLSSGNTIYF
.	.	TRBJ2-7	TRBV6-6	TGTGCCAGCAGTTACTCAGGGGTGGAAGCCTACGAGCAGTACTTC	CASSYSGVEAYEQYF
.	TRBD1	TRBJ2-3	TRBV28	TGTGCCGTCCAACAGGGGGTCCGGACAGATACGCAGTATTTT	CAVQQGVRTDTQYF
.	.	TRBJ2-2	TRBV4-1	TGCGCCAGCAGCCAAGATTCTTTCGCAGGGTTCGGGAACACCGGGGAGCTGTTTTTT	CASSQDSFAGFGNTGELFF
.	.	TRBJ2-1	TRBV6-1	TGTGCCAGCGGTACAGTTAGCTCCTACAATGAGCAGTTCTTC	CASGTVSSYNEQFF
few	TRBD1	TRBJ1-5	TRBV10-2	TGCGCCAGCAGTTACAGGGGTACCAATCAGCCCCAGCATTTT	CASSYRGTNQPQHF
.	.	TRBJ2-1	TRBV6-1	TGTGCCAGCAGTGAAGGTACACGAGGATGGTCCTACAATGAGCAGTTCTTC	CASSEGTRGWSYNEQFF
.	.	TRBJ2-1	TRBV5-1	TGCGCCAGCAGCTTCACAGGGTACAATGAGCAGTTCTTC	CASSFTGYNEQFF
.	.	TRBJ1-4	TRBV4-2	TGTGCCAGCAGCCCCCGGACAGTGACTAATGAAAAACTGTTTTTT	CASSPRTVTNEKLFF
.	TRBD2	TRBJ2-1	TRBV6-1	TGTGCCAGCAGTGAAGGCCTCGGAGCGGGAGGCCTCAATGAGCAGTTCTTC	CASSEGLGAGGLNEQFF
.	.	TRBJ2-7	TRBV7-6	TGTGCCAGCAGCTTAGCGGGAGCGAACTCCTACGAGCAGTACTTC	CASSLAGANSYEQYF
.	.	TRBJ2-1	TRBV7-8	TGTGCCAGCAGCCGAATGGGGGCGCTAGCGGACAATGAGCAGTTCTTC	CASSRMGALADNEQFF
.	.	TRBJ2-1	TRBV5-1	TGCGCCAGCAGCCCGGTAGTGTCCTCCTACAATGAGCAGTTCTTC	CASSPVVSSYNEQFF
.	TRBD1	TRBJ2-7	TRBV6-1	TGTGCCAGCAATGAACCGGGACAGCGATTCTACGAGCAGTACTTC	CASNEPGQRFYEQYF
.	TRBD2	TRBJ2-5	TRBV19	TGTGCCAGTAGTCCAAGACTAGCGGCCTTTTCCTACCAAGAGACCCAGTACTTC	CASSPRLAAFSYQETQYF
.	.	TRBJ2-2	TRBV6-6	TGTGCCAGCACCGTAACGGGTAACACCGGGGAGCTGTTTTTT	CASTVTGNTGELFF
.	.	TRBJ2-2	TRBV25-1	TGTGCCAGCAGTAGGGGTAGCGGGGAGCTGTTTTTT	CASSRGSGELFF
.	TRBD2	TRBJ2-1	TRBV28	TGTGCCAGCTCCATGACTAGCGGGAGTAGGAATGAGCAGTTCTTC	CASSMTSGSRNEQFF
.	.	TRBJ2-1	TRBV2	TGTGCCAGCAAGGGTCTCGAGAATGAGCAGTTCTTC	CASKGLENEQFF
.	.	TRBJ2-2	TRBV28	TGTGCCAGCAGTTTTACGGCGAACACCGGGGAGCTGTTTTTT	CASSFTANTGELFF
.	.	TRBJ2-1	TRBV9	TGTGCCAGCACCTCGCAGGGAAATGAGCAGTTCTTC	CASTSQGNEQFF
.	.	TRBJ2-7	TRBV6-5	TGTGCCAGCAGTTACTCGCATCAGCCCCCGGTCGAGCAGTACTTC	CASSYSHQPPVEQYF
once	.	TRBJ1-6	TRBV7-2	TGTGCCAGCAGCTTAGTTTTGGGGAATAATTCACCCCTCCACTTT	CASSLVLGNNSPLHF
.	.	TRBJ2-5	TRBV5-1	TGCGCCAGCAGCTTGGGGAGGGCGGAAGAGACCCAGTACTTC	CASSLGRAEETQYF
.	.	TRBJ2-5	TRBV5-6	TGTGCCAGCAGCTCACAAGAGACCCAGTACTTC	CASSSQETQYF
.	.	TRBJ1-2	TRBV6-1	TGTGCCAGCAGTGAAGGGGCAGATAACTATGGCTACACCTTC	CASSEGADNYGYTF
.	.	TRBJ1-3	TRBV19	TGTGCCAGTAGCCTCGGCGCGGGTCGGAGAAACACCATATATTTT	CASSLGAGRRNTIYF
.	.	TRBJ2-4	TRBV7-2	TGTGCCAGCACCCCCAGGGAGGGGGGAAGAATTCAGTACTTC	CASTPREGGRIQYF
.	.	TRBJ1-2	TRBV10-2	TGCGCCAGCAGTGAAATAAGAAACTATGGCTACACCTTC	CASSEIRNYGYTF
.	TRBD2	TRBJ2-2	TRBV28	TGTGCCAGCAGAAGCGGGAGAAACACCGGGGAGCTGTTTTTT	CASRSGRNTGELFF
.	TRBD2	TRBJ2-3	TRBV28	TGTGCCAGCCGGACTAGCGGGCGCACAGATACGCAGTATTTT	CASRTSGRTDTQYF
.	TRBD1	TRBJ1-1	TRBV15	TGTGCCACCAGCAGAGGGACAGGGGGCTATCGCACTGAAGCTTTCTTT	CATSRGTGGYRTEAFF
once	TRBD1	TRBJ2-5	TRBV14	TGTGCCAGCAGCCCACGGACAGGGAAGGAGACCCAGTACTTC	CASSPRTGKETQYF
.	.	TRBJ2-5	TRBV7-9	TGTGCCAGCAGCCCGGGTCCTCCAGGGTCCAGGACCCAGTACTTC	CASSPGPPGSRTQYF
.	.	TRBJ1-4	TRBV27	TGTGCCAGCAGTCCCAGGGTTCGGGCTAATGAAAAACTGTTTTTT	CASSPRVRANEKLFF
.	.	TRBJ2-1	TRBV5-8	TGTGCCAGCAGCTTGTCCCCTTGGGGGCATGAGCAGTTCTTC	CASSLSPWGHEQFF
.	TRBD2	TRBJ2-7	TRBV11-2	TGTGCCAGCAGCGTCGGGAGGGCCTACGAGCAGTACTTC	CASSVGRAYEQYF